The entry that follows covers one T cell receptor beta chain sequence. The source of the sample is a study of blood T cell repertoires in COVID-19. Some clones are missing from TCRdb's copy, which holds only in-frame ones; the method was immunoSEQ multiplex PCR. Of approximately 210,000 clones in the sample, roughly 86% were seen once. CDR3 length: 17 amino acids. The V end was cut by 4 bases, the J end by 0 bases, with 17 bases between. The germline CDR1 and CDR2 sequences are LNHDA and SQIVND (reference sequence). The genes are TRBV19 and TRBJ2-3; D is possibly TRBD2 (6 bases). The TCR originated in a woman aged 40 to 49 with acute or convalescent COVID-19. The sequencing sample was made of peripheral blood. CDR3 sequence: CASSNNLGGSSTDTQYF. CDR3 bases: TGTGCCAGTAGTAACAACCTGGGAGGCAGCAGCACAGATACGCAGTATTTT.